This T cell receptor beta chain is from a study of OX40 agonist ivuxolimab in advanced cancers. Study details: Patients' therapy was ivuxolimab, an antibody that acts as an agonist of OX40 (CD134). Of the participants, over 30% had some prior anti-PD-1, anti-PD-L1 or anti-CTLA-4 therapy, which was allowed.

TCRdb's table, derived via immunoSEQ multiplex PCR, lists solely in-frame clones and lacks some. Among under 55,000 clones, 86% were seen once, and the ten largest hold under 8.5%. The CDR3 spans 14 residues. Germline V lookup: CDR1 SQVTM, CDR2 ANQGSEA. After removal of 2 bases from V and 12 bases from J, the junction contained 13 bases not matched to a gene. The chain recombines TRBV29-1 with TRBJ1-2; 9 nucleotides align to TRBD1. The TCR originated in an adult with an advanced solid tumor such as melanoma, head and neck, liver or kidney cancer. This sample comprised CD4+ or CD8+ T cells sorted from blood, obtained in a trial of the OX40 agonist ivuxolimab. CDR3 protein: CSVEKGQGISGNTF. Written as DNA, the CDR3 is TGCAGCGTTGAAAAGGGACAGGGAATTTCTGGAAACACCTTC.